Listed here are 14 T cell receptor beta chains from one sample, sequenced in a study of cytomegalovirus exposure and HLA in healthy donors. This PCR relied on a set of 60 Vbeta primers and 13 Jbeta primers. Repertoires were generated with immunoSEQ multiplex PCR, while TCRdb's copy carries only in-frame clones and drops some. This listing includes roughly 120,000 clones. The sequenced sample was PBMCs. The receptors here all came from a man in his forties or fifties in good health and CMV-seropositive.

The rearrangement links TRBV4-1 to TRBJ2-1; 8 nucleotides line up with TRBD2. The CDR3 consists of 16 residues. Germline V CDR1 and CDR2: MGHRA, YSYEKL. The V gene end was trimmed by 5 bases and the J gene end by 0 bases; junction bases not matched to a gene: 6. The CDR3 protein is CASSSKRERSYNEQFF. The CDR3 DNA follows: TGCGCCAGCAGCTCAAAGCGGGAGCGCTCCTACAATGAGCAGTTCTTC.

The chain employs TRBV19 and TRBJ1-5; no clear D. The CDR3 spans 13 residues. V lost 3 bases, J lost 8 bases, and 11 bases lay in between. Germline V gene data show CDR1 as LNHDA and CDR2 as SQIVND (reference sequence). CDR3 residues: CASSIARGEPQHF. CDR3 DNA sequence: TGTGCCAGTAGTATCGCCCGGGGAGAGCCCCAGCATTTT.

This chain links TRBV7-6 with TRBJ1-4; D is possibly TRBD1 (5 bases). Germline values: CDR1 SGHVS, CDR2 FNYEAQ. The CDR3 loop spans 15 amino acids. Trimming pared 1 base from V and 5 bases from J, leaving 11 bases between. CDR3 sequence: CASSLETGANEKLFF. CDR3 coding DNA: TGTGCCAGCAGCTTAGAAACAGGAGCAAATGAAAAACTGTTTTTT.

The chain carries TRBV2 and TRBJ2-1, with 12 bases fitting TRBD2. The CDR3 is 15 amino acids. Trimming cost V 8 bases and J 6 bases; bases outside gene matches: 8. Germline lookup yields CDR1 SNHLY and CDR2 FYNNEI. The CDR3 nucleotides read TGTGCCAGCTCCCGACTAGCGGGAGAGAGCAATGAGCAGTTCTTC. This translates into CASSRLAGESNEQFF.

The chain recombines TRBV18 with TRBJ1-2, with a possible D match to TRBD1 (5 bases). Trimming shortened V by 1 base and J by 4 bases, and 16 bases separated the two germline ends. Germline-derived CDR1 and CDR2 are KGHSH and LQKENI. The CDR3 totals 16 residues. The DNA of the CDR3 is TGTGCCAGCTCACCACTTCCGACAGAGCCCTTCTATGGCTACACCTTC. This encodes CASSPLPTEPFYGYTF.

The chain joins TRBV9 to TRBJ2-7; 7 nucleotides line up with TRBD2. The CDR3 has 14 residues. V was pared by 2 bases and J by 4 bases, with 6 bases of the junction left unmatched. The germline V gene encodes CDR1 SGDLS and CDR2 YYNGEE. The CDR3 region is CASSVGEGRYEQYF. CDR3 bases: TGTGCCAGCAGCGTGGGGGAGGGCCGGTACGAGCAGTACTTC.

DNA for the CDR3: TGTGCCAGCAGTCACATAGCGGGGACCTCCTACGAGCAGTACTTC. Its translation: CASSHIAGTSYEQYF. The V call is TRBV6-6, the J call TRBJ2-5, with 8 nucleotides matching TRBD2. The J call may be wrong; the DNA end is better matched by TRBJ2-7. Germline V lookup: CDR1 MNHNY, CDR2 SVGAGI (reference sequence). The CDR3 has 15 residues.

V gene TRBV6-5 combines with J gene TRBJ2-7; TRBD1 matches 8 bases. Germline CDR1 and CDR2: MNHEY and SVGAGI. This CDR3 spans 15 amino acids. J lost 5 bases, V lost 6 bases, and 12 bases had no gene match. The CDR3 region is CASRTGTGLFHEQYF. The CDR3 bases are TGTGCCAGCAGAACCGGGACAGGCCTTTTCCACGAGCAGTACTTC.

The chain is built from TRBV12-5 and TRBJ2-1, with 8 bases aligning to TRBD1. The CDR3 spans 15 residues. Germline V gene data show CDR1 as LGHNT and CDR2 as FRNRAP. Trimming removed 4 bases from V and 2 bases from J; junction bases left unmatched: 4. The CDR3 sequence is CASGSGTGAYNEQFF. CDR3 bases: TGTGCTAGTGGTTCGGGGACAGGTGCCTACAATGAGCAGTTCTTC.

The chain joins TRBV27 to TRBJ2-7; possibly TRBD1 for D (6 bases). CDR3 size: 13 residues. CDR1 MNHEY and CDR2 SMNVEV come from the germline V gene (reference sequence). Trimming removed 3 bases at V and 5 bases at J, with 11 bases between. CDR3 coding DNA: TGTGCCAGCAGTTTTCTGGGGGCGAACGAGCAGTACTTC. Encoded protein: CASSFLGANEQYF.

The DNA of the CDR3 is TGTGCCAGCAGTTTCTCCGGGACTACTTCCTACGAGCAGTACTTC. Amino acid sequence: CASSFSGTTSYEQYF. V and J are TRBV27 and TRBJ2-7; 7 bases fit TRBD2. Germline V gives CDR1 MNHEY, CDR2 SMNVEV (reference sequence). V lost 3 bases to trimming and J lost 1 base; unmatched junction nucleotides: 6. CDR3 length: 15 amino acids.

The gene calls are TRBV11-2 and TRBJ2-5; TRBD1 matches at 9 bases. The CDR3 runs to 13 residues. Germline loops: CDR1 SGHAT, CDR2 FQNNGV. Unmatched junction bases numbered 1, after V lost 5 bases and J lost 3 bases. CDR3 protein: CASSRTGEETQYF. CDR3 nucleotides: TGTGCCAGCAGCAGGACAGGGGAAGAGACCCAGTACTTC.

This sequence joins TRBV11-2 and TRBJ2-1; 9 bases are a match to TRBD1. The V segment lost 1 base and the J segment 5 bases; nucleotides outside the gene matches: 6. CDR3 length: 16 residues. The V gene's germline CDR1 is SGHAT and CDR2 FQNNGV. The CDR3 sequence is CASSLVRTGAHNEQFF. CDR3 coding DNA: TGTGCCAGCAGCTTAGTCAGGACAGGGGCCCACAATGAGCAGTTCTTC.

The chain carries TRBV27 and TRBJ2-1, with 14 bases fitting TRBD2. The germline gives CDR1 MNHEY, CDR2 SMNVEV (reference sequence). This CDR3 contains 18 residues. With 4 bases clipped from V and 4 bases from J, the junction kept 9 bases outside the gene matches. CDR3 DNA sequence: TGTGCCAGCAGTTCACGACTAGCGGGAGGGCCCCTTTACAATGAGCAGTTCTTC. Its protein is CASSSRLAGGPLYNEQFF.